The rows below give T cell receptor beta chains drawn from one sample of a study of blood T cell repertoires in COVID-19. Clones were read by immunoSEQ multiplex PCR, and TCRdb kept only the in-frame ones, dropping some. This repertoire shows 70,000 to 95,000 clones, more than 75% found once; its top ten account for more than 25%. The sample was peripheral blood. These receptors were taken from a human donor in a cohort sampled during active COVID-19. The CDR3 runs from the conserved cysteine through the conserved F or W. Not every row has a clone size; where given, it reads once, few, many or a size class.

v_gene,j_gene,abundance,len,CDR3aa
TRBV7-2,TRBJ2-1,NA,15,CASSLAPGRGSGQFF
TRBV29-1,TRBJ2-2,NA,14,CSVGQGAGIGELFF
TRBV28,TRBJ1-3,NA,14,CASTPPRFGNTIYF
TRBV11-2,TRBJ1-1,once,15,CASSLAPRGNTEAFF
TRBV30,TRBJ2-2,NA,13,CAWSVQSRRELFF
TRBV27,TRBJ2-3,NA,15,CASSLPGMGTDTQYF
TRBV7-2,TRBJ2-3,NA,15,CASSRTSGGADTQYF
TRBV12-3/TRBV12-4,TRBJ1-5,NA,13,CASSPGQYQPQHF
TRBV11-3,TRBJ1-5,once,14,CASSLDGIEQPQHF
TRBV6-2/TRBV6-3,TRBJ1-5,once,14,CASSQNRVQQPQHF
TRBV30,TRBJ1-4,NA,13,CAWSGGGNEKLFF
TRBV19,TRBJ2-4,NA,16,CASSIGSRLAKNIQYF
TRBV28,TRBJ2-7,NA,15,CASKGLAASSYEQYF
TRBV6-2/TRBV6-3,TRBJ2-3,once,16,CASSRGGASSTDTQYF
TRBV9,TRBJ2-2,NA,13,CASGPSNTGELFF
TRBV7-9,TRBJ2-5,NA,13,CASSLDRIETQYF
TRBV7-2,TRBJ2-7,NA,13,CASSLEMTYEQYF
TRBV2,TRBJ2-2,NA,14,CASSETQGPGELFF
TRBV6-5,TRBJ1-2,NA,12,CASSSRDYGYTF
TRBV28,TRBJ1-4,NA,15,CASSPQTGANEKLFF
TRBV7-2,TRBJ2-2,NA,16,CASSIGQGAGTGELFF